This T cell receptor (beta chain) comes out of a study of T-cell memory formation after mild COVID-19 (dated by TCRdb to the early 2020s). Broadly, across the study: Most TCR sequence clusters were specific to one of the two donors. In two donors, T-cell clones that expanded and contracted after mild COVID-19 were followed by sequencing TCRalpha and TCRbeta repertoires longitudinally. Two young, previously healthy adult volunteers made up the cohort, one male and one female. What the study reported, not specific to this receptor: SARS-CoV-2 specificity was not confirmed for the second-wave clones peaking on day 37. Contracting CD4+ clones turned up mainly in the CM and EM memory subsets, whereas EMRA was where CD8+ clones were enriched. From day 15 to 85, contracting clones showed balanced CD4/CD8 phenotypes, whereas a second wave of clones that expanded from day 15 to 37 leaned towards CD4+. Some responding clones were found in pre-infection memory, which suggests that pre-existing cross-reactive memory T cells took part in the SARS-CoV-2 response. The study included only a couple of mild cases, and larger cohorts that include severe cases with pre-infection samples were judged to be necessary.

After removal of 2 bases from V and 3 bases from J, the junction retains 4 bases not matched to a gene. There are 16 amino acids in the CDR3, from cysteine to phenylalanine inclusive. Solely the CDR3 DNA is kept, with 48 bases framed from the first base. As encoded in the germline V gene, CDR1 is SGHVS while CDR2 is FQNEAQ. Ficoll-Paque density gradient centrifugation was used to isolate PBMCs. A remark on this clonotype: Its antigen is still unknown. No much larger clonotype is one base removed from it; base qualities were not supplied.

The listed sequencing device is Illumina NovaSeq 6000. Using 5'RACE with constant-segment primers, TCRalpha and TCRbeta cDNA libraries were constructed, with sample barcodes and unique molecular identifiers added in the process. Trizol reagent was used to extract RNA from every sample. Libraries were amplified in two PCR steps, with a second sample barcode and Illumina TruSeq adapters added in the second step. Sequencing of the libraries was done on an Illumina NovaSeq, producing 2 x 150 bp paired-end reads. The paper's processing steps were these. Demultiplexing of reads and collapsing into UMI-guided consensus sequences were performed with migec v1.2.7. Using mixcr v2.1.11, UMI consensuses were aligned to TRA and TRB V and J templates and then assembled into clonotypes. A clonotype was counted as expanded or contracted only when both edgeR and NoisET called the clonotype significant, with the noise models trained on biological replicates. For edgeR calls, the cutoffs were a false discovery rate-adjusted p below 0.01 and a log2 fold-change threshold of 1. PCA with hierarchical clustering of max-normalized trajectories of the 1000 most abundant clonotypes was used as exploratory dynamics analysis. Each responding clone was given a CD4 or CD8 phenotype based on the CD4+ and CD8+ repertoires, which had been sequenced separately. Through fastp at Q25 and MiXCR, TCRdb rebuilt clones from the public reads, retaining in-frame beta chains. CDR3 protein sequences are deduplicated, and each keeps its most common genes and DNA. The V and J calls, along with clone size, are taken from TCRdb and not from the paper's own processing. Within this sample are about 150,000 distinct CDR3 sequences, with 25% to 40% of them counted one time only. The ten largest clones capture 9.5% to 15% of the sample.

Sequencing used PBMCs or a T cell subset sorted from them (not recorded which). This clonotype was obtained from an adult woman who had mild COVID-19 (a few samples of this study predate the infection). The sample titles of this study are shuffled in the database, so cell type and time point are left out; the donor was told from shared clones. Here the chain combines TRBV7-8 and TRBJ2-3; 11 bases in between match TRBD2. The CDR3 region has the sequence CASSLLAGGRTDTQYF. The DNA sequence is TGTGCCAGCAGCTTACTAGCGGGGGGAAGGACAGATACGCAGTATTTT.